These T cell receptor beta chains were read from a single sample in a study of cytomegalovirus exposure and HLA in healthy donors. Clones were read by immunoSEQ multiplex PCR, and TCRdb kept only the in-frame ones, dropping some. The sample has more than 200,000 clones; more than 85% are singletons. Material for sequencing was PBMCs. The receptor set was obtained from a man between 18 and 35 years old in good health and CMV-seropositive. The CDR3 runs from the conserved cysteine through the conserved F or W. Fields, in order: J gene, V gene, D gene, CDR3 length, clone size, CDR3 protein, CDR3 DNA. The D gene is left open where the match is weak. Where a row states a size, it is once, few, many or the class of an expanded clone; other rows omit it.

>TRBJ2-5|TRBV10-3|.|13|.
CAISEGGKETQYF
TGTGCCATCAGTGAGGGCGGGAAGGAGACCCAGTACTTC
>TRBJ2-1|TRBV10-1|.|13|.
CASSSRAQGEQFF
TGCGCCAGCAGTTCTCGAGCGCAGGGGGAGCAGTTCTTC
>TRBJ2-2|TRBV10-1|.|16|.
CASSEVYSMNTGELFF
TGCGCCAGCAGTGAGGTGTACTCCATGAACACCGGGGAGCTGTTTTTT
>TRBJ1-1|TRBV5-7|.|16|.
CASSLGGRIMNTEAFF
TGTGCCAGCAGCTTGGGGGGTCGGATCATGAACACTGAAGCTTTCTTT
>TRBJ2-7|TRBV7-8|TRBD1|16|.
CASSLGPDRGAYEQYF
TGTGCCAGCAGCTTAGGTCCTGACAGGGGAGCCTACGAGCAGTACTTC
>TRBJ2-3|TRBV21-1|.|14|.
CASSNSGSTDTQYF
TGTGCCAGCAGCAATAGCGGGAGTACAGATACGCAGTATTTT
>TRBJ2-2|TRBV5-1|.|14|.
CASSPTVNTGELFF
TGCGCCAGCAGCCCGACGGTGAACACCGGGGAGCTGTTTTTT
>TRBJ1-2|TRBV19|.|15|.
CASSPDRRGNYGYTF
TGTGCCAGTAGTCCCGATAGGCGGGGGAACTATGGCTACACCTTC
>TRBJ1-1|TRBV5-6|TRBD1|15|.
CASSFLDRESTEAFF
TGTGCCAGCAGCTTTTTGGACAGGGAGTCCACTGAAGCTTTCTTT
>TRBJ2-7|TRBV5-3|.|14|.
CARSPGETVSEQYF
TGTGCCAGAAGCCCGGGGGAAACGGTTTCCGAGCAGTACTTC
>TRBJ2-1|TRBV27|.|15|.
CASSLSTGTYNEQFF
TGTGCCAGCAGTTTATCGACGGGGACCTACAATGAGCAGTTCTTC
>TRBJ1-5|TRBV28|.|13|.
CASSPTRDQPQHF
TGTGCCAGCAGTCCCACCAGGGATCAGCCCCAGCATTTT
>TRBJ2-1|TRBV7-9|.|14|once
CASSAYLARDEQFF
TGTGCCAGCAGCGCTTACTTAGCCCGGGATGAGCAGTTCTTC
>TRBJ1-2|TRBV6-5|.|15|.
CASSSRSGRVYGYTF
TGTGCCAGCAGTTCAAGGTCGGGCAGGGTCTATGGCTACACCTTC
>TRBJ1-2|TRBV28|TRBD1|14|.
CASSFQGANYGYTF
TGTGCCAGCAGTTTCCAGGGGGCTAACTATGGCTACACCTTC
>TRBJ1-1|TRBV7-2|.|13|.
CASRDRYNTEAFF
TGTGCCAGCAGGGACAGATACAACACTGAAGCTTTCTTT
>TRBJ2-7|TRBV7-6|TRBD1|14|.
CASSLFGQANEQYF
TGTGCCAGCAGCTTATTCGGACAGGCGAACGAGCAGTACTTC
>TRBJ2-7|TRBV27|.|14|.
CATPQQLLSYEQYF
TGTGCCACCCCCCAGCAACTCCTCTCCTACGAGCAGTACTTC
>TRBJ2-3|TRBV27|TRBD1|15|.
CASSLSRTGVDTQYF
TGTGCCAGCAGTTTATCCAGGACAGGGGTAGATACGCAGTATTTT
>TRBJ1-1|TRBV6-1|.|10|.
CASSTVEAFF
TGTGCCAGCAGTACTGTTGAAGCTTTCTTT
>TRBJ1-2|TRBV28|.|14|.
CASRFPGVGDGYTF
TGTGCCAGCAGATTCCCAGGGGTTGGAGATGGCTACACCTTC
>TRBJ2-2|TRBV7-3|.|15|.
CASRPDGSNTGELFF
TGTGCCAGCAGACCTGATGGATCCAACACCGGGGAGCTGTTTTTT
>TRBJ1-5|TRBV4-1|.|13|few
CASSQGLRQPQHF
TGCGCCAGCAGCCAAGGGCTCCGTCAGCCCCAGCATTTT
>TRBJ2-3|TRBV10-1|.|11|.
CASLGTDTQYF
TGCGCCAGCCTAGGGACAGATACGCAGTATTTT
>TRBJ2-1|TRBV27|TRBD2|15|.
CASSVAGGPLREQFF
TGTGCCAGCAGTGTAGCGGGAGGGCCTCTAAGGGAGCAGTTCTTC
>TRBJ2-2|TRBV5-6|TRBD2|17|.
CASSPGLAGGNTGELFF
TGTGCCAGCAGCCCGGGACTAGCGGGAGGGAACACCGGGGAGCTGTTTTTT
>TRBJ1-1|TRBV9|TRBD1|15|.
CASSVAGTGGTEAFF
TGTGCCAGCAGCGTGGCGGGGACAGGGGGCACTGAAGCTTTCTTT
>TRBJ1-2|TRBV6-1|.|13|.
CASRDGGFYGYTF
TGTGCCAGCAGGGACGGAGGATTCTATGGCTACACCTTC
>TRBJ2-1|TRBV5-6|TRBD2|15|.
CASSSGTSDYNEQFF
TGTGCCAGCAGCTCCGGGACTAGCGACTACAATGAGCAGTTCTTC
>TRBJ2-1|TRBV18|.|16|.
CASSPQAGSSYNEQFF
TGTGCCAGCTCACCTCAGGCAGGGAGCTCCTACAATGAGCAGTTCTTC
>TRBJ2-7|TRBV7-8|.|13|.
CASSLEPRSEQYF
TGTGCCAGCAGCTTAGAACCACGGAGCGAGCAGTACTTC
>TRBJ1-2|TRBV6-5|.|15|.
CASSYSNRGPYGYTF
TGTGCCAGCAGTTACTCGAATAGGGGTCCCTATGGCTACACCTTC
>TRBJ2-2|TRBV5-4|TRBD1|17|.
CASSSPPGQGVTGELFF
TGTGCCAGCAGCTCTCCACCGGGACAGGGGGTCACCGGGGAGCTGTTTTTT
>TRBJ1-2|TRBV6-5|.|13|.
CASSYPSQEGYTF
TGTGCCAGCAGTTACCCCTCACAGGAGGGCTACACCTTC
>TRBJ2-1|TRBV5-1|.|13|.
CASSRDGNNEQFF
TGCGCCAGCAGCCGGGACGGAAACAATGAGCAGTTCTTC
>TRBJ1-3|TRBV23-1|.|14|.
CASSQGGAGNTIYF
TGCGCCAGCAGTCAAGGGGGGGCTGGAAACACCATATATTTT
>TRBJ1-5|TRBV9|.|15|.
CASSPRGEGVQPQHF
TGTGCCAGCAGCCCACGTGGAGAAGGAGTTCAGCCCCAGCATTTT
>TRBJ2-7|TRBV15|.|13|.
CATSPKTPYEQYF
TGTGCCACCAGCCCAAAGACACCCTACGAGCAGTACTTC
>TRBJ2-6|TRBV23-1|.|16|.
CASSQLRGCGANVLTF
TGCGCCAGCAGTCAACTGAGGGGTTGCGGGGCCAACGTCCTGACTTTC
>TRBJ2-7|TRBV4-2|TRBD2|17|.
CASSPNPGGTLLDEQYF
TGTGCCAGCAGCCCGAACCCGGGAGGGACGCTTCTCGACGAGCAGTACTTC